A single sample gave rise to the 15 T cell receptor beta chains below, sequenced in a study of OX40 agonist ivuxolimab in advanced cancers. Assay: immunoSEQ multiplex PCR; the TCRdb copy retains only in-frame clones and omits some. The table records some 80,000 clones, 94% of them present only once. The specimen was CD4+ or CD8+ T cells sorted from blood, collected in a trial of the OX40 agonist ivuxolimab. The receptors come from an adult with an advanced solid tumor such as melanoma, head and neck, liver or kidney cancer.

The gene calls are TRBV25-1 and TRBJ1-1; unclear D gene. The CDR3 has 12 amino acids. Trimming cost V 6 bases and J 8 bases, with 13 bases left between them. The germline V gene has CDR1 MGHDK and CDR2 SYGVNS. The CDR3, as DNA: TGTGCCAGCAGGCCCGGGCACCTCGAAGCTTTCTTT. This sequence encodes CASRPGHLEAFF.

The chain has TRBV28 and TRBJ2-7; weak D call: TRBD1 (6 bases). The germline gives CDR1 MDHEN, CDR2 SYDVKM. The CDR3 is 15 residues long. The V end was cut by 5 bases, the J end by 3 bases, with 17 bases between. The DNA for the CDR3 is TGTGCCAGCAGTAACTACAGGGCCGGGGTCTACGAGCAGTACTTC. This gives the protein CASSNYRAGVYEQYF.

V gene TRBV19 combines with J gene TRBJ2-7; no firm D call. The CDR3 spans 13 residues. V was clipped by 3 bases and J by 5 bases, with 11 bases between them. In germline, CDR1 is LNHDA, CDR2 SQIVND (reference sequence). The CDR3 nucleotides are TGTGCCAGTAGTATGGGTGCGAGCGACGAGCAGTACTTC. It yields the protein CASSMGASDEQYF.

This clone was detected once. This chain links TRBV19 with TRBJ2-3, with TRBD1 matching over 7 bases. The germline gives CDR1 LNHDA, CDR2 SQIVND (reference sequence). The length of the CDR3 is 17 residues. The ends lost 3 bases at V and 2 bases at J; junction bases unmatched: 11. CDR3 region: CASSIPLPTGFTDTQYF. Written as DNA, the CDR3 is TGTGCCAGTAGTATCCCGTTACCGACAGGGTTCACAGATACGCAGTATTTT.

The chain couples TRBV6-5 to TRBJ2-2; D not certain. V was cut by 2 bases and J by 7 bases, with 17 bases left in between. CDR1 is MNHEY and CDR2 is SVGAGI in the germline V gene. The CDR3 runs 16 residues. The CDR3 bases are TGTGCCAGCAGTTACCTTGGAGTCCCGGCGATCGGGGAGCTGTTTTTT. Encoded protein: CASSYLGVPAIGELFF.

This chain uses TRBV4-1 with TRBJ1-1; D is ambiguous. There are 14 residues in the CDR3. The germline CDR1 and CDR2 sequences are MGHRA and YSYEKL. The V end lost 6 bases, the J end lost 4 bases, and 15 bases lay between the germline ends. The CDR3 is CASRRLREGTEAFF. The DNA of the CDR3 is TGCGCCAGCAGACGTCTCCGAGAGGGCACTGAAGCTTTCTTT.

V usage is TRBV9 and J usage is TRBJ1-2, with 7 bases matching TRBD1. The CDR3 runs to 14 residues. The junction had 7 bases not matched to a gene; V was cut back by 2 bases and J by 6 bases. From germline, CDR1 is SGDLS and CDR2 YYNGEE. The CDR3 loop reads CASSVGEGADGYTF. CDR3 nucleotides: TGTGCCAGCAGCGTGGGGGAGGGGGCGGATGGCTACACCTTC.

The V and J genes are TRBV4-3 and TRBJ2-3; D gene ambiguous. The CDR3 is 15 amino acids. The ends were cut back, 2 bases at V and 5 bases at J, with 14 bases in the middle. Per germline, CDR1 LGHNA and CDR2 YSLEER. The DNA for the CDR3 is TGCGCCAGCAGCCAACGCGAGACAACAATAGATACGCAGTATTTT. This sequence encodes CASSQRETTIDTQYF.

The V call is TRBV29-1, the J call TRBJ2-7, with 7 positions matching TRBD1. V gave up 5 bases and J gave up 4 bases; unmatched junction bases: 14. From germline, CDR1 is SQVTM and CDR2 ANQGSEA. The CDR3 is 15 amino acids. The CDR3: CSVIGEGQTRYEQYF. DNA for the CDR3: TGCAGCGTTATAGGAGAGGGACAGACAAGGTACGAGCAGTACTTC.

This chain joins TRBV6-5 and TRBJ1-5; no definite D call. The CDR3 is 14 amino acids. Trimming left V 7 bases short and J 8 bases short, with 18 bases between. Germline CDR1 reads MNHEY; CDR2 reads SVGAGI. CDR3 protein: CASKGFANGEPQHF. The DNA for the CDR3 is TGTGCCAGCAAGGGCTTCGCCAACGGAGAGCCCCAGCATTTT.

J is TRBJ2-3 and V is TRBV5-1; TRBD2 matches 8 bases. Germline CDR1 is SGHRS and CDR2 is YFSETQ. The CDR3 runs to 15 residues. V gave up 0 bases and J gave up 8 bases; unmatched junction bases: 8. CDR3 nucleotide sequence: TGCGCCAGCAGCTTGGCGTATCGGGGGGGATCTACGCAGTATTTT. Encoded protein: CASSLAYRGGSTQYF. Together with reference TRBV5-1 and TRBJ2-3, the CDR3 gives the full variable domain: KAGVTQTPRYLIKTRGQQVTLSCSPISGHRSVSWYQQTPGQGLQFLFEYFSETQRNKGNFPGRFSGRQFSNSRSEMNVSTLELGDSALYLCASSLAYRGGSTQYFGPGTRLTVL.

V usage is TRBV6-5 and J usage is TRBJ1-5; possible D gene TRBD1, 5 bases. Trimming took off 4 bases at V and 4 bases at J, with 8 bases between the two ends. The CDR3 extends over 13 amino acids. Germline-derived CDR1 and CDR2 are MNHEY and SVGAGI. DNA for the CDR3: TGTGCCAGCAGTTCGACAGAGAATCAGCCCCAGCATTTT. Protein sequence: CASSSTENQPQHF.

This rearrangement joins TRBV28 to TRBJ2-1, with TRBD2 identical over 7 bases. The CDR3 consists of 16 residues. Germline V gives CDR1 MDHEN, CDR2 SYDVKM. The ends lost 6 bases at V and 2 bases at J; junction bases unmatched: 10. CDR3 DNA sequence: TGTGCCAGCAGCCCCTTACTAGCGAGAGCCTACAATGAGCAGTTCTTC. Its protein product is CASSPLLARAYNEQFF.

V and J are TRBV11-2 and TRBJ1-4, with 10 bases that match TRBD1. V gave up 1 base and J gave up 2 bases; unmatched junction bases: 1. This CDR3 spans 16 amino acids. Germline assignment: CDR1 SGHAT and CDR2 FQNNGV. CDR3 sequence: CASSLGTGGTNEKLFF. The CDR3 DNA is TGTGCCAGCAGCTTAGGGACAGGGGGTACTAATGAAAAACTGTTTTTT. The full variable domain, in which reference TRBV11-2 and TRBJ1-4 provide the parts outside the CDR3, is EAGVAQSPRYKIIEKRQSVAFWCNPISGHATLYWYQQILGQGPKLLIQFQNNGVVDDSQLPKDRFSAERLKGVDSTLKIQPAKLEDSAVYLCASSLGTGGTNEKLFFGSGTQLSVL.

The CDR3 region is CASSPSWGGEQYF. The CDR3 DNA reads as TGTGCCAGCAGCCCGAGTTGGGGGGGGGAGCAGTACTTC. V usage is TRBV14 and J usage is TRBJ2-7; the match to TRBD2 covers 7 bases. Germline CDR1 SGHDN, CDR2 FVKESK. Unmatched junction bases numbered 7, after V lost 4 bases and J lost 7 bases. CDR3 length: 13 residues.